These T cell receptor beta chains were read from a single sample in a study of PD-1 blockade in classical Hodgkin lymphoma. The method was immunoSEQ multiplex PCR; TCRdb's version includes in-frame clones alone and lacks a portion of them. The sample comprises some 40,000 clones, 60% to 80% of which are singletons, and roughly 13% rests with the top ten. Sequencing used peripheral blood mononuclear cells (PBMCs), obtained before the second cycle of nivolumab. Source of these receptors: a human donor with classical Hodgkin lymphoma. CDR3s include the opening cysteine and the closing phenylalanine or tryptophan. The order of the fields is clone size, D gene, J gene, V gene, CDR3 protein, CDR3 DNA. A D gene is named only where the DNA matches it firmly. Size is omitted from some rows. Given values are once, few, many or a class for expanded clones.

NA,TRBD1,TRBJ2-1,TRBV4-2,CASSQGQGAYNEQFF,TGTGCCAGCAGCCAAGGACAGGGTGCCTACAATGAGCAGTTCTTC
NA,NA,TRBJ1-1,TRBV28,CASRAGFTEAFF,TGTGCCAGCAGGGCAGGGTTTACTGAAGCTTTCTTT
many,NA,TRBJ1-1,TRBV5-4,CASGGNTEAFF,TGTGCCAGCGGGGGGAACACTGAAGCTTTCTTT
NA,TRBD2,TRBJ2-7,TRBV27,CASSFREGYEQYF,TGTGCCAGCAGTTTCCGGGAGGGCTACGAGCAGTACTTC
few,NA,TRBJ1-4,TRBV4-1,CASSPTAATNEKLFF,TGCGCCAGCAGCCCCACCGCAGCAACTAATGAAAAACTGTTTTTT
many,NA,TRBJ1-1,TRBV19,CASSEGRIYEAFF,TGTGCCAGTAGTGAGGGACGGATATACGAAGCTTTCTTT
NA,TRBD1,TRBJ2-5,TRBV19,CASTRTGHETQYF,TGTGCCAGTACCCGGACAGGGCACGAGACCCAGTACTTC
few,NA,TRBJ1-2,TRBV5-1,CASSLVGNGYTF,TGCGCCAGCAGCTTGGTTGGGAATGGCTACACCTTC
NA,TRBD1,TRBJ2-7,TRBV7-2,CASSLNSPSSTGFNEQYF,TGTGCCAGCAGCTTAAATTCCCCATCATCGACAGGGTTCAACGAGCAGTACTTC
NA,NA,TRBJ2-3,TRBV10-3,CAISGSGTQTQYF,TGTGCCATCAGTGGGTCCGGGACTCAAACGCAGTATTTT
NA,NA,TRBJ1-4,TRBV2,CASSEALYREKLFF,TGTGCCAGCAGTGAAGCGCTTTATAGGGAAAAACTGTTTTTT
NA,TRBD1,TRBJ2-3,TRBV18,CASSPRQGARDTQYF,TGTGCCAGCTCACCACGCCAGGGGGCGAGAGATACGCAGTATTTT
NA,NA,TRBJ2-5,TRBV7-3,CASSFQGGRETQYF,TGTGCCAGCAGCTTCCAGGGAGGTCGAGAGACCCAGTACTTC
few,NA,TRBJ1-5,TRBV30,CAWSQMGNQPQHF,TGTGCCTGGAGTCAGATGGGCAATCAGCCCCAGCATTTT
NA,TRBD1,TRBJ1-2,TRBV5-1,CASNWRQGVYYGYTF,TGCGCCAGCAATTGGAGACAGGGGGTCTACTATGGCTACACCTTC
NA,TRBD2,TRBJ2-1,TRBV28,CASSFSLRGGYNEQFF,TGTGCCAGCAGTTTTTCCCTTCGGGGGGGATACAATGAGCAGTTCTTC
NA,NA,TRBJ1-4,TRBV28,CASSRDLLSEKLFF,TGTGCCAGCAGCCGGGACCTTCTGTCCGAAAAACTGTTTTTT
NA,NA,TRBJ2-1,TRBV7-9,CASSLASGAYNEQFF,TGTGCCAGCAGCTTAGCTAGCGGAGCATACAATGAGCAGTTCTTC
NA,TRBD2,TRBJ2-1,TRBV4-3,CASSQDGTSYNEQFF,TGCGCCAGCAGCCAAGATGGGACTAGTTACAATGAGCAGTTCTTC
NA,NA,TRBJ2-1,TRBV2,CASTPTQGSYNEQFF,TGTGCCAGCACCCCGACCCAGGGGTCCTACAATGAGCAGTTCTTC
NA,TRBD2,TRBJ2-7,TRBV5-4,CASSLGVTSGEQYF,TGTGCCAGCAGCTTGGGCGTTACTAGCGGGGAGCAGTACTTC
NA,NA,TRBJ1-5,TRBV6-6,CASSPSSQPQHF,TGTGCCAGCAGTCCAAGTAGCCAGCCCCAGCATTTT
NA,NA,TRBJ1-2,TRBV20-1,CSASLSGGYTF,TGCAGTGCTAGCCTTTCAGGTGGCTACACCTTC